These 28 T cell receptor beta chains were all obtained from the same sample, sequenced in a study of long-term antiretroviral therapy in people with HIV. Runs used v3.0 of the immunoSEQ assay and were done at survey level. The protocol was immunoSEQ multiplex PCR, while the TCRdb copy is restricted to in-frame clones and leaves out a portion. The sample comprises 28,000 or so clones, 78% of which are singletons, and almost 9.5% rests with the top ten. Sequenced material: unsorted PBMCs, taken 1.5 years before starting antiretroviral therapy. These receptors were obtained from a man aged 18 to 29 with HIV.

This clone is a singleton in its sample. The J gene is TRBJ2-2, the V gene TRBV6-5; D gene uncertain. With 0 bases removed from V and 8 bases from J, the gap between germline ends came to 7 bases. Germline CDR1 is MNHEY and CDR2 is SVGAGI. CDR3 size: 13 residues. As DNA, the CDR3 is TGTGCCAGCAGTTACTCGATGGGGGGGGAGCTGTTTTTT. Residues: CASSYSMGGELFF.

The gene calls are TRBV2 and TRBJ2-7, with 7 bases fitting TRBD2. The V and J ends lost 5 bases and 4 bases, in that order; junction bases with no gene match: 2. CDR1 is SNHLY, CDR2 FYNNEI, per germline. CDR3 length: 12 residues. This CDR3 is CASSKRGYEQYF. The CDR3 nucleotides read TGTGCCAGCAGTAAGCGGGGATACGAGCAGTACTTC.

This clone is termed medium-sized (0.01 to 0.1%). CDR3 residues: CASSEQETQYF. The CDR3 DNA is TGCGCCAGCAGCGAACAAGAGACCCAGTACTTC. This sequence joins TRBV5-1 and TRBJ2-5, with unresolved D. V lost 4 bases, J lost 2 bases, and 3 bases lay in between. The V gene's germline CDR1 is SGHRS and CDR2 YFSETQ. This CDR3 contains 11 residues.

The CDR3 sequence is CASSPPSSETQYF. In DNA form, the CDR3 reads TGTGCCAGCTCACCCCCCTCTTCAGAGACCCAGTACTTC. The J gene is TRBJ2-5, the V gene TRBV18; no firm D call. The V end was cut by 3 bases, the J end by 4 bases, with 9 bases between. Looked up from germline, CDR1 is KGHSH and CDR2 is LQKENI. CDR3 length: 13 amino acids. Full variable domain (remainder filled in from reference TRBV18 and TRBJ2-5): NAGVMQNPRHLVRRRGQEARLRCSPMKGHSHVYWYRQLPEEGLKFMVYLQKENIIDESGMPKERFSAEFPKEGPSILRIQQVVRGDSAAYFCASSPPSSETQYFGPGTRLLVL.

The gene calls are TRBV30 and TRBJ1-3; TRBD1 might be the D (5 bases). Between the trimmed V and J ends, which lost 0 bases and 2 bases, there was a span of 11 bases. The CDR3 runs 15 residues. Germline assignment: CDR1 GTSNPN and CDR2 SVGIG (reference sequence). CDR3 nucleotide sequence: TGTGCCTGGAGTGTGGGCAGGGCAGCTGGAAACACCATATATTTT. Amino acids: CAWSVGRAAGNTIYF.

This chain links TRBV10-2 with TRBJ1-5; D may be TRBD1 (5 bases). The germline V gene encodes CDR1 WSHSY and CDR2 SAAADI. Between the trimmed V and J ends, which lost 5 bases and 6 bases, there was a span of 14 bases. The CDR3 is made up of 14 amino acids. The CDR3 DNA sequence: TGCGCCAGCAGTCCGTCCGGGGGTACTCAGCCCCAGCATTTT. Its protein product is CASSPSGGTQPQHF.

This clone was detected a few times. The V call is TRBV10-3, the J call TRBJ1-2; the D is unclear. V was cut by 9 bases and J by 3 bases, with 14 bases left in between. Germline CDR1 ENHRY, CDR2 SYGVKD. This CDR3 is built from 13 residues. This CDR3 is CAMAVGVDYGYTF. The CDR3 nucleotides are TGTGCCATGGCCGTTGGGGTTGACTATGGCTACACCTTC.

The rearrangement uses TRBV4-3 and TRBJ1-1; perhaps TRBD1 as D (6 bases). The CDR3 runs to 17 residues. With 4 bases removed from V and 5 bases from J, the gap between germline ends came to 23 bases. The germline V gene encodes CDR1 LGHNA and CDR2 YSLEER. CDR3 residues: CASSPQKGGGAGTEAFF. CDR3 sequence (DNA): TGCGCCAGCAGCCCCCAAAAAGGGGGGGGCGCGGGGACTGAAGCTTTCTTT.

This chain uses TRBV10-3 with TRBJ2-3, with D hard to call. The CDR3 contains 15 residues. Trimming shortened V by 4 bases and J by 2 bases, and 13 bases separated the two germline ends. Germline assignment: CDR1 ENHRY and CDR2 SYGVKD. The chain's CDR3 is CAISGSVGPTDTQYF. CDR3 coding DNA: TGTGCCATCAGTGGGTCTGTTGGTCCCACAGATACGCAGTATTTT.

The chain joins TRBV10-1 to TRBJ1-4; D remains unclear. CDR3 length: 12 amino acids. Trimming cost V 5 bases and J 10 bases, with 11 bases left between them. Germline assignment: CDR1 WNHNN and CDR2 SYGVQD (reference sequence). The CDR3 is CASSYTGGKLFF. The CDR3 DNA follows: TGCGCCAGCAGTTACACGGGTGGAAAACTGTTTTTT.

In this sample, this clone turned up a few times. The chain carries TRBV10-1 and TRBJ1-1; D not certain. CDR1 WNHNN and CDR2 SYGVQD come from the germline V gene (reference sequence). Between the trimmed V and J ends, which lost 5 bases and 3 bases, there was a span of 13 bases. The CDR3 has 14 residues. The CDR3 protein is CASSTGPWDTEAFF. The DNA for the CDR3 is TGCGCCAGCAGTACCGGACCCTGGGACACTGAAGCTTTCTTT.

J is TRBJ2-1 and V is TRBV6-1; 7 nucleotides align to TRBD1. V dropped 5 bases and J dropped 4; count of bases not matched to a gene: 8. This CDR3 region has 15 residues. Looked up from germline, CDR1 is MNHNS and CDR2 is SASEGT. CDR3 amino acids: CASSPGTVPYNEQFF. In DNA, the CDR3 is TGTGCCAGCAGTCCGGGGACAGTCCCTTACAATGAGCAGTTCTTC.

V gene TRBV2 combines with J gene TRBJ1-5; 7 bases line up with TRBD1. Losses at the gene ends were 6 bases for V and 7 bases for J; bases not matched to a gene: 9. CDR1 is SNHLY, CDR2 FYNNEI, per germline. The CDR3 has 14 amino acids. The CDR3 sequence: CASSPDRVNQPQHF. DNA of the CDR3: TGTGCCAGCAGCCCAGACAGGGTCAACCAGCCCCAGCATTTT.

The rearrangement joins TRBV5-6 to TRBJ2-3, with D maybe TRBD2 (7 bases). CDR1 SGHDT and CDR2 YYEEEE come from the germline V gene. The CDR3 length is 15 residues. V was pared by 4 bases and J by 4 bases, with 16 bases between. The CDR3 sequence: CASSQVRGGPDTQYF. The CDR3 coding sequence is TGTGCCAGCAGCCAGGTGAGGGGGGGCCCAGATACGCAGTATTTT.

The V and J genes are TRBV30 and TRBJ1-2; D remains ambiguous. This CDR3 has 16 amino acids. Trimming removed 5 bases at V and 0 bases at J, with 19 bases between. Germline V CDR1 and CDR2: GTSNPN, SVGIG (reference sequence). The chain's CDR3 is CAWRSAGQAANYGYTF. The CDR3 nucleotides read TGTGCCTGGCGATCCGCCGGCCAGGCGGCTAACTATGGCTACACCTTC.

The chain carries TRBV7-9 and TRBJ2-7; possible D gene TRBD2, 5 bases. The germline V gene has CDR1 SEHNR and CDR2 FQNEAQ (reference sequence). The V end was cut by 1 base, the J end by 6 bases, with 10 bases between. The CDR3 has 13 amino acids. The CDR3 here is CASSLVASSEQYF. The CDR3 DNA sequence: TGTGCCAGCAGCTTAGTAGCGAGCAGCGAGCAGTACTTC.

The CDR3 DNA reads TGTGCCAGCAGCCAAGTCGCAGGGGCGGATACGCAGTATTTT. The encoded protein is CASSQVAGADTQYF. This chain connects TRBV14 to TRBJ2-3; D might be TRBD1 (6 bases). Trimming pared 1 base from V and 6 bases from J, leaving 11 bases between. This CDR3 spans 14 amino acids. The germline gives CDR1 SGHDN, CDR2 FVKESK.

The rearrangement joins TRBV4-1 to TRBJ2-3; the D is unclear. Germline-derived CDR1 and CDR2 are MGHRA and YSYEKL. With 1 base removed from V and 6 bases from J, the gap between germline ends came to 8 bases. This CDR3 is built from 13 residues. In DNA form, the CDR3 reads TGCGCCAGCAGCCAAGCGGCGTTGGATACGCAGTATTTT. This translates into CASSQAALDTQYF.

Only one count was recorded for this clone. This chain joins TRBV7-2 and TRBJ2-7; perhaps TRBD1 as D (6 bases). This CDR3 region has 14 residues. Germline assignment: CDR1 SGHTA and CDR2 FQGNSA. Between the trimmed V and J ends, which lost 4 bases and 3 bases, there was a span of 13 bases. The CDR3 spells CASSSARGGYEQYF. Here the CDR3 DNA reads TGTGCCAGCAGCTCCGCCAGAGGGGGCTACGAGCAGTACTTC. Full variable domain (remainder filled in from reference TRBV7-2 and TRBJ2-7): GAGVSQSPSNKVTEKGKDVELRCDPISGHTALYWYRQSLGQGLEFLIYFQGNSAPDKSGLPSDRFSAERTGGSVSTLTIQRTQQEDSAVYLCASSSARGGYEQYFGPGTRLTVT.

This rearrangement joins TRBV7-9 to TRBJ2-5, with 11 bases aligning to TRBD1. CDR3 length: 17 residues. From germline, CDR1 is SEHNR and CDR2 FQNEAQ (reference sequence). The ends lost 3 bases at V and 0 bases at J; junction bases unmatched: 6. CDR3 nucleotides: TGTGCCAGCAGCTTCGGACAGGGGGCCCCTTACCAAGAGACCCAGTACTTC. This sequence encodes CASSFGQGAPYQETQYF. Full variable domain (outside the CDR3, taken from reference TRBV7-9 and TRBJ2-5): DTGVSQNPRHKITKRGQNVTFRCDPISEHNRLYWYRQTLGQGPEFLTYFQNEAQLEKSRLLSDRFSAERPKGSFSTLEIQRTEQGDSAMYLCASSFGQGAPYQETQYFGPGTRLLVL.

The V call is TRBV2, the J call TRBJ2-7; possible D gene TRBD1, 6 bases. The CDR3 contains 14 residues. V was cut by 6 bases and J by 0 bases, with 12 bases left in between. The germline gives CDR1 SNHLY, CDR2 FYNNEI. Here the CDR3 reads CASSARGHSYEQYF. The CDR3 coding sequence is TGTGCCAGCAGCGCCAGGGGCCACTCCTACGAGCAGTACTTC. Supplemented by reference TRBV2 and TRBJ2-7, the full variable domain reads EPEVTQTPSHQVTQMGQEVILRCVPISNHLYFYWYRQILGQKVEFLVSFYNNEISEKSEIFDDQFSVERPDGSNFTLKIRSTKLEDSAMYFCASSARGHSYEQYFGPGTRLTVT.

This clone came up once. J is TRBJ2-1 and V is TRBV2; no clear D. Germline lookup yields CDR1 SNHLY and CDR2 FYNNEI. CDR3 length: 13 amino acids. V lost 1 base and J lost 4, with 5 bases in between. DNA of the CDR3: TGTGCCAGCAGTGAAGTAAAGTACAATGAGCAGTTCTTC. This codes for CASSEVKYNEQFF.

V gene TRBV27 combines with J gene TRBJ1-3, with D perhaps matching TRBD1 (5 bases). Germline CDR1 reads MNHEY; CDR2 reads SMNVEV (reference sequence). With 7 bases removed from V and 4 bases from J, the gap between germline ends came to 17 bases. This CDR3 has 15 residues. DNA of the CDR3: TGTGCCAGCAACCAGCAGCAGGGAGTCGGAAACACCATATATTTT. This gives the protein CASNQQQGVGNTIYF.

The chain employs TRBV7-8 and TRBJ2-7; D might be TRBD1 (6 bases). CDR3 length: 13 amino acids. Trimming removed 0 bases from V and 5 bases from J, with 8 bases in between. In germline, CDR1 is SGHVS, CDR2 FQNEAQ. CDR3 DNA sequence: TGTGCCAGCAGCTTAGCCCAGGGGAACGAGCAGTACTTC. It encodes CASSLAQGNEQYF.

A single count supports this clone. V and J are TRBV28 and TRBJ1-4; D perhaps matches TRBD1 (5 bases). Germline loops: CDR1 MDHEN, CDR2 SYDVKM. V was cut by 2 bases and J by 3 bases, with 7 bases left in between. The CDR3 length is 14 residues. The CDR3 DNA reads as TGTGCCAGCAGTTTACGGGACCCTAATGAAAAACTGTTTTTT. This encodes CASSLRDPNEKLFF.

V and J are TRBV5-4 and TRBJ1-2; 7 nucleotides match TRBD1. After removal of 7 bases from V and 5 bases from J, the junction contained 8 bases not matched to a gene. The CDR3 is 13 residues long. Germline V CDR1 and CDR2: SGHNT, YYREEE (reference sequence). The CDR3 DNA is TGTGCCAGCGCGCCACAGGGGCAATATGGCTACACCTTC. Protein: CASAPQGQYGYTF. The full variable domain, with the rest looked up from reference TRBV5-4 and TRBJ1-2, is ETGVTQSPTHLIKTRGQQVTLRCSSQSGHNTVSWYQQALGQGPQFIFQYYREEENGRGNFPPRFSGLQFPNYSSELNVNALELDDSALYLCASAPQGQYGYTFGSGTRLTVV.

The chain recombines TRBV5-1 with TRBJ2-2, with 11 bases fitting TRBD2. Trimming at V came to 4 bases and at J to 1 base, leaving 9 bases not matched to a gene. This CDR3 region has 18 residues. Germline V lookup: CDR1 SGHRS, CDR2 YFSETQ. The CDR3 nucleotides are TGCGCCAGCAGCGCTATATATGGACTAGCGGGGAACACCGGGGAGCTGTTTTTT. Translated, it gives CASSAIYGLAGNTGELFF.

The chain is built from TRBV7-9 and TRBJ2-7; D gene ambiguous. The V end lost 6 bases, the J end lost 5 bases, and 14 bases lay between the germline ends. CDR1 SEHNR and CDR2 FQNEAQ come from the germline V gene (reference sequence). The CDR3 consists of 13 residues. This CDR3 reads CASRRPSIDEQYF. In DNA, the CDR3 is TGTGCCAGCAGGCGCCCCTCTATTGACGAGCAGTACTTC.